In its sample, the clone carrying this T cell receptor beta chain was seen once. Its specificity is not known. It was the approximately 130-subject validation cohort, separate from the roughly 700-subject first cohort, to which the donors belonged. Germline V gene data show CDR1 as SGDLS and CDR2 as YYNGEE. The CDR3 loop spans 15 amino acids. The V end was cut by 3 bases, the J end by 3 bases, with 15 bases between. This sample was included in a study of cytomegalovirus exposure and HLA in healthy donors. Study context: A subsequent analysis reported that the 120 or so validation repertoires were produced on the same platform that had also been used for the 666 first-cohort repertoires.

Study conclusions and caveats: Reportedly, diagnosis of cytomegalovirus status by the classifier showed high specificity and sensitivity. The study designated some 180 TCR beta chains cytomegalovirus-associated.

Only in-frame clones appear in the TCRdb table, and some are missing; sequencing was by immunoSEQ multiplex PCR. The top ten hold 6.5% to 7.5% of the sample, which has 150,000 to 200,000 clones, around nine tenths seen once. The sequence derives from a man aged 25 to 45 in good health and CMV-seropositive. This rearrangement joins TRBV9 to TRBJ1-2; no definite D call. Sequenced input: PBMCs. The CDR3 DNA is TGTGCCAGCAGCGCTCGACCCACACCGGACTATGGCTACACCTTC. This gives the protein CASSARPTPDYGYTF.